The text below deals with one TCR beta chain. Its antigen is currently unknown. The data were obtained in a study of T cells after yellow fever vaccination. General study findings and limits: One caveat is that FACS-sorted repertoires could contain abundant clonotypes contaminating from the bulk population. A small proportion of clonotypes was detected in both the CD4 and CD8 compartments. Among primary-vaccination clones, most reappeared after the booster, at approximately 97% for CD4 and roughly 88% for CD8.

From germline, CDR1 is KGHSH and CDR2 LQKENI. The CDR3 length is 16 residues. V lost 1 base to trimming and J lost 0 bases, with 13 bases between them. A 5'RACE template-switching step, the method used to make TCR cDNA, added a universal primer site and UMIs. TCRdb passed the 5' RACE reads through MiXCR, listing each CDR3 protein once. The sample contains approximately 350,000 distinct CDR3 sequences, around a tenth of which appear only once. The genes are TRBV18 and TRBJ2-7; tentatively, D is TRBD2 (6 bases). This sequence originates from a man in his late teens or twenties who received the YFV17D yellow fever vaccine. The input for sequencing was PBMCs, taken on the day of the first yellow fever vaccination. CDR3 loop: CASSPLWDGSSYEQYF. CDR3 bases: TGTGCCAGCTCACCACTCTGGGACGGGAGCTCCTACGAGCAGTACTTC.